This entry lists 12 T cell receptor beta chains sequenced from one sample in a study of cytomegalovirus exposure and HLA in healthy donors. It was with 60 Vbeta and 13 Jbeta primers that the PCR ran. TCRdb's copy holds only in-frame clones and misses some; the assay was immunoSEQ multiplex PCR. The repertoire consists of approximately 150,000 clones, with about 80% occurring once and the leading ten covering under 5%. The sequencing sample was made of PBMCs. All receptors derive from a man aged 18 to 29 in good health and CMV-seronegative.

The chain uses TRBV5-6 and TRBJ2-2, with TRBD1 identical over 8 bases. This CDR3 is 17 amino acids long. From germline, CDR1 is SGHDT and CDR2 YYEEEE. V lost 0 bases to trimming and J lost 6 bases; unmatched junction nucleotides: 10. The CDR3 nucleotides read TGTGCCAGCAGCTTGGGGGCCTCCTGGACAGGGTCCGGGGAGCTGTTTTTT. Encoded protein: CASSLGASWTGSGELFF.

V gene TRBV2 combines with J gene TRBJ1-5; D perhaps matches TRBD1 (5 bases). V gave up 6 bases and J gave up 4 bases, with 7 bases separating them. The germline CDR1 and CDR2 sequences are SNHLY and FYNNEI. This CDR3 is 12 amino acids long. The CDR3 DNA sequence: TGTGCCAGCAGGACAGCAAATCAGCCCCAGCATTTT. It encodes CASRTANQPQHF.

This chain links TRBV5-4 with TRBJ1-1; D uncertain. Germline-derived CDR1 and CDR2 are SGHNT and YYREEE (reference sequence). V was pared by 4 bases and J by 0 bases, with 7 bases between. The CDR3 is made up of 13 amino acids. In DNA, the CDR3 is TGTGCCAGCAGCCTCGGGGTGAACACTGAAGCTTTCTTT. Residues: CASSLGVNTEAFF.

The gene calls are TRBV7-2 and TRBJ2-7; the match to TRBD2 covers 10 bases. Losses at the gene ends were 5 bases for V and 1 base for J; bases not matched to a gene: 11. The CDR3 runs to 17 residues. Looked up from germline, CDR1 is SGHTA and CDR2 is FQGNSA. The CDR3 here is CASSLEASGSTSYEQYF. The CDR3 DNA reads as TGTGCCAGCAGCCTAGAGGCTAGCGGGAGTACGTCCTACGAGCAGTACTTC.

This chain links TRBV2 with TRBJ1-2; D gene uncertain. The CDR3 is made up of 14 amino acids. Between the trimmed V and J ends, which lost 10 bases and 8 bases, there was a span of 23 bases. Looked up from germline, CDR1 is SNHLY and CDR2 is FYNNEI. The CDR3 protein is CAIEAARRFEGYTF. The DNA of the CDR3 is TGTGCCATCGAAGCGGCCAGACGTTTCGAAGGCTACACCTTC. The full variable domain, with the rest looked up from reference TRBV2 and TRBJ1-2, is EPEVTQTPSHQVTQMGQEVILRCVPISNHLYFYWYRQILGQKVEFLVSFYNNEISEKSEIFDDQFSVERPDGSNFTLKIRSTKLEDSAMYFCAIEAARRFEGYTFGSGTRLTVV.

This clone was seen a handful of times. The V gene is TRBV19, the J gene TRBJ2-6; D possibly corresponds to TRBD2 (6 bases). The V gene's germline CDR1 is LNHDA and CDR2 SQIVND (reference sequence). The CDR3 loop spans 16 amino acids. The germline V and J ends were trimmed by 7 bases and 2 bases, with 15 bases remaining between them. The CDR3 sequence: CASTGDARTGANVLTF. The CDR3 coding sequence is TGTGCCAGTACGGGGGACGCCCGCACTGGGGCCAACGTCCTGACTTTC.

This clone was picked up one time. The chain uses TRBV7-9 and TRBJ2-2; perhaps TRBD2 as D (5 bases). Trimming stripped 5 bases from V and 6 bases from J, with 7 bases between. CDR3 length: 12 residues. Germline assignment: CDR1 SEHNR and CDR2 FQNEAQ (reference sequence). The CDR3 sequence is CASSHGAGELFF. The CDR3 DNA reads TGTGCCAGCAGCCACGGGGCCGGGGAGCTGTTTTTT.

The chain has TRBV5-4 and TRBJ2-5; D is possibly TRBD2 (9 bases). The CDR3 loop spans 16 amino acids. Deletions cut 0 bases from V and 7 bases from J, with 19 bases between. Germline V CDR1 and CDR2: SGHNT, YYREEE (reference sequence). CDR3 protein: CASSLAGAGGQGTQYF. For the CDR3, the DNA is TGTGCCAGCAGCTTGGCGGGAGCGGGAGGACAGGGGACCCAGTACTTC.

This sequence joins TRBV7-9 and TRBJ1-4; perhaps TRBD1 as D (6 bases). Germline loops: CDR1 SEHNR, CDR2 FQNEAQ (reference sequence). The CDR3 length is 15 residues. V lost 1 base and J 14 bases, leaving 20 bases between the germline ends. Written as DNA, the CDR3 is TGTGCCAGCAGCTTAGTACTTGGACAGTCGCCAACCCTGTTTTTT. Translation: CASSLVLGQSPTLFF.

The chain links TRBV6-6 to TRBJ2-5; D is unclear. Trimming took off 0 bases at V and 1 base at J, with 6 bases between the two ends. This CDR3 has 14 residues. Germline loops: CDR1 MNHNY, CDR2 SVGAGI (reference sequence). The CDR3, as DNA: TGTGCCAGCAGTTACTCACAGAGCCAAGAGACCCAGTACTTC. It encodes CASSYSQSQETQYF.

The chain couples TRBV6-5 to TRBJ2-7; possibly TRBD1 for D (6 bases). The CDR3 covers 13 residues. V was cut by 6 bases and J by 2 bases, with 11 bases left in between. CDR1 and CDR2 (germline): MNHEY, SVGAGI. CDR3 region: CASRNGDTYEQYF. CDR3 sequence (DNA): TGTGCCAGCAGGAACGGGGACACCTACGAGCAGTACTTC.

The gene calls are TRBV7-2 and TRBJ1-1; D remains ambiguous. The CDR3 loop spans 14 amino acids. Trimming shortened V by 2 bases and J by 0 bases, and 7 bases separated the two germline ends. The germline CDR1 and CDR2 sequences are SGHTA and FQGNSA. The CDR3 loop is CASSLFSLNTEAFF. In nucleotides, the CDR3 is TGTGCCAGCAGCTTATTCTCTTTGAACACTGAAGCTTTCTTT.